The 6 T cell receptor beta chains given below trace back to one sample, sequenced in a study of cytomegalovirus exposure and HLA in healthy donors. Vbeta (60) and Jbeta (13) primers were used in the PCR. Sequencing used immunoSEQ multiplex PCR; TCRdb keeps in-frame clones, though not all of them. The sample contains 150,000 to 200,000 clones, over 75% of which appear only once. Input material: PBMCs. The receptors originated from a man aged 18 to 35 in good health and CMV-seronegative.

The rearrangement uses TRBV30 and TRBJ1-1, with unresolved D. The germline gives CDR1 GTSNPN, CDR2 SVGIG (reference sequence). Trimming left V 4 bases short and J 2 bases short, with 11 bases between. CDR3 length: 13 residues. CDR3 DNA: TGTGCCTGGACGCCTAACGCAAACACTGAAGCTTTCTTT. Amino acids: CAWTPNANTEAFF.

V gene TRBV6-5 combines with J gene TRBJ2-1, with 9 bases identical to TRBD1. The V gene's germline CDR1 is MNHEY and CDR2 SVGAGI. The V segment lost 4 bases and the J segment 0 bases; nucleotides outside the gene matches: 4. CDR3 size: 16 residues. The CDR3 DNA is TGTGCCAGCAGTTCGGGACAGGGTAGCTCCTACAATGAGCAGTTCTTC. This encodes CASSSGQGSSYNEQFF.

The chain links TRBV14 to TRBJ2-7, with D maybe TRBD1 (6 bases). Germline values: CDR1 SGHDN, CDR2 FVKESK. Trimming left V 1 base short and J 7 bases short, with 11 bases between. The CDR3 totals 13 residues. The CDR3 region has the DNA TGTGCCAGCAGCCAAGGTCAGGGGCAGGAGCAGTACTTC. Protein: CASSQGQGQEQYF. The full variable domain, with the rest looked up from reference TRBV14 and TRBJ2-7, is EAGVTQFPSHSVIEKGQTVTLRCDPISGHDNLYWYRRVMGKEIKFLLHFVKESKQDESGMPNNRFLAERTGGTYSTLKVQPAELEDSGVYFCASSQGQGQEQYFGPGTRLTVT.

This clone was counted once. This chain links TRBV2 with TRBJ2-5, with 10 bases aligning to TRBD2. Near its end, the DNA agrees better with TRBJ2-7, so the J call may be wrong. This CDR3 region has 15 residues. Germline CDR1 and CDR2: SNHLY and FYNNEI. The CDR3 nucleotides read TGTGCCAGCAGGGGCAAGCGGGAGGGTTCCTACGAGCAGTACTTC. Its translation is CASRGKREGSYEQYF.

The chain uses TRBV2 and TRBJ1-4; unclear D gene. CDR3 length: 12 amino acids. Trimming removed 7 bases from V and 4 bases from J, with 7 bases in between. Germline CDR1 SNHLY, CDR2 FYNNEI. CDR3 DNA: TGTGCCAGCAAACAGTATAATGAAAAACTGTTTTTT. Translating gives CASKQYNEKLFF.

The chain joins TRBV7-4 to TRBJ2-7; 9 bases match TRBD2. The CDR3 runs to 15 residues. V was clipped by 2 bases and J by 8 bases; unmatched bases: 10. Per the germline V gene, CDR1 is SGHVT and CDR2 is SQSDAQ. CDR3 residues: CASSLYRGGGVQQYF. The CDR3 coding sequence is TGTGCCAGCAGCTTATATCGCGGGGGGGGCGTCCAGCAGTACTTC.